The rows below give T cell receptor beta chains drawn from one sample of a study of blood T cell repertoires in COVID-19. Here immunoSEQ multiplex PCR was the method, and the copy in TCRdb shows in-frame clones only, minus some. The sample lists about 280,000 clones, around 90% occurring once. The sample taken for sequencing was peripheral blood. Receptors originate from a woman aged 40 to 49 who had recovered from COVID-19. The CDR3 runs from the conserved cysteine through the conserved F or W. The order of the fields is V gene, J gene, D gene, clone size, CDR3 protein, CDR3 DNA. A D gene is named only where the DNA matches it firmly. Some rows have no size entry. The others give once, few or many, or a class for an expanded clone.

TRBV4-1,TRBJ2-4,TRBD2,.,CASSQWGTSGIYDIQYF,TGCGCCAGCAGCCAATGGGGGACTAGCGGGATATATGACATTCAGTACTTC
TRBV28,TRBJ2-5,TRBD2,few,CASSYREDPREQYF,TGTGCCAGCAGTTACCGGGAGGACCCTAGGGAGCAGTACTTC
TRBV30,TRBJ2-3,TRBD1,.,CAWSGVKGDSLDTQYF,TGTGCCTGGAGTGGCGTTAAAGGGGACAGCCTGGATACGCAGTATTTT
TRBV27,TRBJ2-2,.,.,CASSPPRSTGELFF,TGTGCCAGCAGCCCTCCCAGATCAACCGGGGAGCTGTTTTTT
TRBV27,TRBJ2-4,TRBD1,.,CASSRDRDGKNIQYF,TGTGCCAGCAGCCGGGACAGGGATGGCAAAAACATTCAGTACTTC
TRBV6-1,TRBJ1-1,.,once,CASSEAVSGIMNTEAFF,TGTGCCAGCAGTGAAGCCGTGTCAGGGATAATGAACACTGAAGCTTTCTTT
TRBV12-2,TRBJ2-1,.,.,CASRLGLFAGFYNEQFF,TGTGCAAGTCGCTTAGGACTTTTTGCGGGATTCTACAATGAGCAGTTCTTC
TRBV3-1/TRBV3-2,TRBJ2-7,TRBD2,.,CASSLGGANYEQYF,TGTGCCAGCAGCCTGGGAGGGGCCAACTACGAGCAGTACTTC
TRBV11-3,TRBJ1-1,TRBD1,.,CASSPGTGSEAFF,TGTGCCAGCAGCCCAGGGACAGGGTCTGAAGCTTTCTTT
TRBV28,TRBJ2-7,TRBD2,.,CASTKGGGLNEQYF,TGTGCCAGCACCAAAGGCGGGGGGCTAAACGAGCAGTACTTC
TRBV7-8,TRBJ1-3,.,.,CASSLAGRPSGNTIYF,TGTGCCAGCAGCTTAGCGGGCAGACCGTCTGGAAACACCATATATTTT
TRBV27,TRBJ2-7,.,few,CASSSLYEQYF,TGTGCCAGCAGTTCCCTCTACGAGCAGTACTTC
TRBV28,TRBJ1-1,.,.,CASNPLPPGNTEAFF,TGTGCCAGCAATCCCCTCCCCCCAGGGAACACTGAAGCTTTCTTT
TRBV19,TRBJ2-7,TRBD2,.,CASSNGLADYEQYF,TGTGCCAGCAGCAACGGGCTAGCGGACTACGAGCAGTACTTC
TRBV27,TRBJ2-5,TRBD1,once,CASSSPTGGETQYF,TGTGCCAGCAGTTCCCCGACAGGGGGAGAGACCCAGTACTTC
TRBV6-1,TRBJ1-2,.,.,CASSEVPGSPYGYTF,TGTGCCAGCAGTGAAGTGCCAGGGTCCCCCTATGGCTACACCTTC
TRBV3-1/TRBV3-2,TRBJ2-3,.,once,CASSHSSGIPVGPDTQYF,TGTGCCAGCAGCCACTCATCCGGGATTCCCGTGGGCCCAGATACGCAGTATTTT
TRBV5-8,TRBJ2-1,.,.,CASSMGLLSYNEQFF,TGTGCCAGCAGCATGGGACTTCTCTCCTACAATGAGCAGTTCTTC
TRBV2,TRBJ2-7,.,once,CASSVVPYEQYF,TGTGCCAGCAGTGTCGTTCCCTACGAGCAGTACTTC
TRBV18,TRBJ2-7,TRBD1,.,CASSPEGQGRKQYF,TGTGCCAGCTCACCAGAGGGACAGGGGAGGAAGCAGTACTTC
TRBV28,TRBJ2-7,TRBD2,.,CASSLWGTSGSSEQYF,TGTGCCAGCAGTTTATGGGGGACTAGCGGGAGCTCCGAGCAGTACTTC
TRBV6-5,TRBJ1-2,.,.,CASSPGPPRRGYTF,TGTGCCAGCAGCCCAGGGCCGCCGCGCCGGGGCTACACCTTC
TRBV5-1,TRBJ2-5,.,.,CASSPIGEGGRETQYF,TGCGCCAGCAGCCCCATCGGGGAGGGGGGTAGAGAGACCCAGTACTTC
TRBV29-1,TRBJ1-5,TRBD1,.,CSVHNRGHQPQHF,TGCAGCGTCCACAACAGGGGGCATCAGCCCCAGCATTTT
TRBV9,TRBJ2-3,.,.,CASSVAGSEDTQYF,TGTGCCAGCAGCGTAGCCGGTTCGGAGGATACGCAGTATTTT
TRBV30,TRBJ1-6,TRBD1,.,CAWSVRGGDNSPLHF,TGTGCCTGGAGTGTACGAGGGGGCGATAATTCACCCCTCCACTTT
TRBV19,TRBJ2-1,TRBD2,.,CASSIETSGSYNEQFF,TGTGCCAGTAGTATAGAGACTAGCGGCTCCTACAATGAGCAGTTCTTC
TRBV6-2/TRBV6-3,TRBJ1-2,.,once,CASSYSINVRGMLGYTF,TGTGCCAGCAGTTACTCGATAAATGTACGGGGAATGCTGGGCTACACCTTC
TRBV18,TRBJ2-5,TRBD2,once,CASSPFSGSGETQYF,TGTGCCAGCTCACCTTTTAGCGGGAGTGGGGAGACCCAGTACTTC
TRBV28,TRBJ2-7,.,.,CASSLLGTEGRLNF,TGTGCCAGCAGTTTATTAGGGACGGAGGGGAGGCTTAACTTC
TRBV7-9,TRBJ1-4,.,.,CASSLGGGVGNEKLFF,TGTGCCAGCAGCTTAGGCGGAGGGGTGGGAAATGAAAAACTGTTTTTT
TRBV18,TRBJ1-1,.,.,CASSPPGGGSGDTEAFF,TGTGCCAGCTCACCACCCGGGGGGGGCAGCGGGGACACTGAAGCTTTCTTT